The sequence of this TCR beta chain was determined in a study of metastatic and nonmetastatic thyroid tumors. Overall study: For malignant and benign thyroid patients, tumor or nodule tissue and blood were the sources whose repertoires were compared. Study results and limitations: Significantly greater TCR beta diversity was reportedly found in malignant thyroid tumors than in benign nodules (in blood and tumor).

Per the study methods: Researchers built a distant-metastasis classifier for papillary thyroid cancer that drew on CDR3 differences across clinicopathological groups. From the PCR reads, TCRdb re-called clones with MiXCR. In this record, the V and J calls reflect TCRdb's handling and not the investigators' own analysis. Among 25,000 or so clones, 15% to 20% were seen once, and the ten largest hold approximately 4%. For this clone: The antigen is not known.

V lost 3 bases and J lost 4, with 11 bases in between. This CDR3 region has 14 residues. No treatment of any kind had been given to any patient before thyroid surgery. J is TRBJ2-3 and V is TRBV12-3 or TRBV12-4; no definite D call. The sequencing input was blood. The origin of this receptor is a female donor with papillary thyroid cancer or a benign thyroid nodule (not recorded which). Some clones in this sample may be carry-over from other donors' samples. CDR3: CASSFFGRSDTQYF. Written as DNA, the CDR3 is TGTGCCAGCAGTTTCTTTGGCCGTTCAGATACGCAGTATTTT.